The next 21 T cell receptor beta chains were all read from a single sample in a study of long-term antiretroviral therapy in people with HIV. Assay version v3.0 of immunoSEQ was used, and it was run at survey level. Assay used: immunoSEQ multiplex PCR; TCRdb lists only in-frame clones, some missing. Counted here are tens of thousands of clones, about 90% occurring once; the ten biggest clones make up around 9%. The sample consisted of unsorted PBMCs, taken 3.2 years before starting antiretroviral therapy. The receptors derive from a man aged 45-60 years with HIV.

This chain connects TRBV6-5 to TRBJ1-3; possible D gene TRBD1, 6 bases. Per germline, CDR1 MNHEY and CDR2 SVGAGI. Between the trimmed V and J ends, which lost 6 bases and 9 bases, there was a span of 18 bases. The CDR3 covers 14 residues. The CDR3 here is CASRPSGGHLTIYF. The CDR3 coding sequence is TGTGCCAGCAGACCTTCGGGGGGACATCTCACCATATATTTT.

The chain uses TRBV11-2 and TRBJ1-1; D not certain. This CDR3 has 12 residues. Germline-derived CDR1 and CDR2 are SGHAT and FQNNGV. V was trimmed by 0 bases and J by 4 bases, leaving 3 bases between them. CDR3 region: CASSLEFTEAFF. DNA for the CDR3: TGTGCCAGCAGCTTAGAATTCACTGAAGCTTTCTTT.

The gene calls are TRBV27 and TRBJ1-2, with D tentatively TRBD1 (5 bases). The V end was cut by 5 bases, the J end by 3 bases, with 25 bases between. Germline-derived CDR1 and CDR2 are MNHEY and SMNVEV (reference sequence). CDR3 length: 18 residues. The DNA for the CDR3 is TGTGCCAGCAGTCGAGGCCGGGACTTTCCCTCGGGGGACTATGGCTACACCTTC. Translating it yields CASSRGRDFPSGDYGYTF.

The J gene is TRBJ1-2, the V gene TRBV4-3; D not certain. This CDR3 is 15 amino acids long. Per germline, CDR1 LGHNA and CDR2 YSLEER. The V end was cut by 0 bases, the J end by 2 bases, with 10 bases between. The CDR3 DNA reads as TGCGCCAGCAGCCAAGATTCCCTAGGGAACTATGGCTACACCTTC. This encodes CASSQDSLGNYGYTF.

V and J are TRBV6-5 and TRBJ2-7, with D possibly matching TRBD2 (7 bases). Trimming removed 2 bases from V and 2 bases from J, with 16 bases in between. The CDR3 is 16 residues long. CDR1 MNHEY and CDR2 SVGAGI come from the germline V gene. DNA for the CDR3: TGTGCCAGCAGTTACGACCGGGGAGGGGGACCCTACGAGCAGTACTTC. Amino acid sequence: CASSYDRGGGPYEQYF.

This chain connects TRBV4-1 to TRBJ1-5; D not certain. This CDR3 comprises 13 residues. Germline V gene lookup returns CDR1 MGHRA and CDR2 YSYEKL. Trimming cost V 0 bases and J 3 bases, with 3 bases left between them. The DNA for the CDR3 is TGCGCCAGCAGCCAAGAGGTCAATCAGCCCCAGCATTTT. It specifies CASSQEVNQPQHF.

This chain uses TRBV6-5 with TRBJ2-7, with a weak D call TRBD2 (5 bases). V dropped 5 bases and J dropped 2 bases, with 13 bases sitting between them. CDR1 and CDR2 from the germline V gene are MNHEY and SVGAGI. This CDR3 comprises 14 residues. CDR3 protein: CASSRGRGTYEQYF. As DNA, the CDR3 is TGTGCCAGCAGTCGAGGACGGGGAACCTACGAGCAGTACTTC.

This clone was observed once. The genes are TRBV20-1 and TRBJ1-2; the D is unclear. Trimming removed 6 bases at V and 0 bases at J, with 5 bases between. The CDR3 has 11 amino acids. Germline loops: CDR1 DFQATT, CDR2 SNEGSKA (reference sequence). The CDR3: CSAGTNYGYTF. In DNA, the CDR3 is TGCAGTGCAGGGACTAACTATGGCTACACCTTC.

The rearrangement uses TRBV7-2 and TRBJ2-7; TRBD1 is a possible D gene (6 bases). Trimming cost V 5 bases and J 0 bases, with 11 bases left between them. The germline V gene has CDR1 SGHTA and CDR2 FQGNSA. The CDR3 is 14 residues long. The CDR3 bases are TGTGCCAGCAGCCCCTTGACAGGCTCCTACGAGCAGTACTTC. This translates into CASSPLTGSYEQYF.

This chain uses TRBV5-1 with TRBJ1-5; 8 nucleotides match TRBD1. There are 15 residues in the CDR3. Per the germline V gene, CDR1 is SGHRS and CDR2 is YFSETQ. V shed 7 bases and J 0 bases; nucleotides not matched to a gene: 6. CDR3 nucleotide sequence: TGCGCCAGCTCCCGGACAGGGTCTAGCAATCAGCCCCAGCATTTT. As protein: CASSRTGSSNQPQHF.

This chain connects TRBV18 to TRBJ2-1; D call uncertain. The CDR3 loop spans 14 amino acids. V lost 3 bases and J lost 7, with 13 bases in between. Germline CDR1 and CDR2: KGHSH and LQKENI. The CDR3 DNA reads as TGTGCCAGCTCACCCCCCTTAACCGGAAATGAGCAGTTCTTC. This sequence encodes CASSPPLTGNEQFF.

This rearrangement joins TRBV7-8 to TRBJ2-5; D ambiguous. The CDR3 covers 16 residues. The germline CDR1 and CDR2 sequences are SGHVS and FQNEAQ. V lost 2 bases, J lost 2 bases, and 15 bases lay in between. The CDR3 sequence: CASSLTRHTAQETQYF. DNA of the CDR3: TGTGCCAGCAGCTTAACTCGTCATACGGCACAAGAGACCCAGTACTTC. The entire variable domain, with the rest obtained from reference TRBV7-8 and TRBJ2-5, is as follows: GAGVSQSPRYKVAKRGQDVALRCDPISGHVSLFWYQQALGQGPEFLTYFQNEAQLDKSGLPSDRFFAERPEGSVSTLKIQRTQQEDSAVYLCASSLTRHTAQETQYFGPGTRLLVL.

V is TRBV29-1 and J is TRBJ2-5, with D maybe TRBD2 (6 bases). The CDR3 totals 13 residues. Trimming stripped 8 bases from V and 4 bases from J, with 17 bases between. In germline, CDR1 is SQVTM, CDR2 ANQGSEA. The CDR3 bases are TGCAGCCTCTCGTATCTAGCGAGAGAGACCCAGTACTTC. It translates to CSLSYLARETQYF.

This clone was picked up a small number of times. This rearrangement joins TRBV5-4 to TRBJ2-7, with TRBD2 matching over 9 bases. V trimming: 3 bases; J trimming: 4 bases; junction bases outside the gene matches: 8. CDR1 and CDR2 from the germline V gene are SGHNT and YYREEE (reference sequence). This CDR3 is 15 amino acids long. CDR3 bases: TGTGCCAGCAGCTCCGTGGCGGGAGGGCCATACGAGCAGTACTTC. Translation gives CASSSVAGGPYEQYF.

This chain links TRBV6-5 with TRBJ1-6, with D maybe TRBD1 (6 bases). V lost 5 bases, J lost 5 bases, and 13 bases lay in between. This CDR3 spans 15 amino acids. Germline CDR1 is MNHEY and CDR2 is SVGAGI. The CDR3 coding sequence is TGTGCCAGCAGTCTACAGGGACGGAATAATTCACCCCTCCACTTT. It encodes CASSLQGRNNSPLHF.

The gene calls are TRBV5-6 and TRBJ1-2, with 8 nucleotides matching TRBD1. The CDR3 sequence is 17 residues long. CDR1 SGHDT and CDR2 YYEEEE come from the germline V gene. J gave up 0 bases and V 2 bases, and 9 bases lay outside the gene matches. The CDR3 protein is CASSFLLTGGANYGYTF. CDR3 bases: TGTGCCAGCAGCTTTCTCCTAACAGGGGGAGCTAACTATGGCTACACCTTC.

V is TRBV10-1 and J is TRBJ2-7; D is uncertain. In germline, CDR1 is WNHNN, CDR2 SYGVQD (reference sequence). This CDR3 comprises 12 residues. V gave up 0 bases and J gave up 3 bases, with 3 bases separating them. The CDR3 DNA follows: TGCGCCAGCAGTGAGTCACTCTACGAGCAGTACTTC. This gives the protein CASSESLYEQYF.

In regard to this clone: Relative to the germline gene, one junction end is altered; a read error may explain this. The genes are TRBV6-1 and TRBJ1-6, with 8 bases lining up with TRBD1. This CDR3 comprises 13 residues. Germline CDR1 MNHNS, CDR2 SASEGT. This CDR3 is CASTDREWSHLHF. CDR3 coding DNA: TGTGCCAGCACGGACAGGGAATGGTCACACCTCCACTTT.

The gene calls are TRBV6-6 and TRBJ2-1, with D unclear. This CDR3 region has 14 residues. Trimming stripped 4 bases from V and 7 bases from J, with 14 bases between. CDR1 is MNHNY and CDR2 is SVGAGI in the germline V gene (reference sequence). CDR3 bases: TGTGCCAGCAGTTTCCCGTCCTTGGTGAATGAGCAGTTCTTC. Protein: CASSFPSLVNEQFF.

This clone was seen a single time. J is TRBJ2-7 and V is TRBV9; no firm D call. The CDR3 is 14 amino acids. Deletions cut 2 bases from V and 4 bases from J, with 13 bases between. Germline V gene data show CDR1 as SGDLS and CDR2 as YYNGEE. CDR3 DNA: TGTGCCAGCAGCGTCTCGGACGGAAGATACGAGCAGTACTTC. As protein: CASSVSDGRYEQYF.

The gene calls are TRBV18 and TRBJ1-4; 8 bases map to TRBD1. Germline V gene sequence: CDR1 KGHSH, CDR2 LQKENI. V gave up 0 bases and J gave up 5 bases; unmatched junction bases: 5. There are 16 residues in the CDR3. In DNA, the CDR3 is TGTGCCAGCTCACCACCTCTATCAGGGGGCAATGAAAAACTGTTTTTT. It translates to CASSPPLSGGNEKLFF.